Shown below are 7 T cell receptor beta chains from a single sample sequenced in a study of cytomegalovirus exposure and HLA in healthy donors. Primers: 60 Vbeta forward and 13 Jbeta reverse. Measured with immunoSEQ multiplex PCR; TCRdb has only the in-frame clones, and not every one. In the table there are about 190,000 clones, 70% to 75% of which are singletons. The sequenced sample was PBMCs. All receptors derive from a woman between 25 and 40 years old in good health and CMV-seropositive.

The V gene is TRBV7-6, the J gene TRBJ2-7; 9 nucleotides agree with TRBD1. Losses at the gene ends were 1 base for V and 6 bases for J; bases not matched to a gene: 4. Germline V lookup: CDR1 SGHVS, CDR2 FNYEAQ. This CDR3 is built from 14 residues. In DNA form, the CDR3 reads TGTGCCAGCAGCTTAGGGGGACAGGGCCGCGAGCAGTACTTC. As protein: CASSLGGQGREQYF.

The chain combines TRBV29-1 with TRBJ2-7, with no clear D. The CDR3 contains 11 residues. From germline, CDR1 is SQVTM and CDR2 ANQGSEA. The V and J ends lost 0 bases and 5 bases respectively, with 5 bases between them. The CDR3 spells CSVEDVDEQYF. In DNA form, the CDR3 reads TGCAGCGTTGAAGACGTAGACGAGCAGTACTTC.

Comments on this clone: At one boundary the junction diverges from the germline segment, which might be a read error. Other DNA sequences in the same sample also yield this CDR3. This sequence joins TRBV6-5 and TRBJ2-2, with TRBD2 identical over 10 bases. The CDR3 sequence is 15 residues long. Germline lookup yields CDR1 MNHEY and CDR2 SVGAGI. The chain's CDR3 is CASTLTAGGIGELFF. CDR3 sequence (DNA): TGTGCCAGCACCCTTACAGCGGGAGGGATCGGGGAGCTGTTCTTT.

This clone has more than one count but fewer than ten. This chain connects TRBV15 to TRBJ2-6; D might be TRBD2 (6 bases). The CDR3 contains 14 residues. Germline V lookup: CDR1 LNHNV, CDR2 YYDKDF (reference sequence). The V end was cut by 1 base, the J end by 6 bases, with 7 bases between. The CDR3 sequence: CATSRGREANVLTF. The CDR3 DNA reads TGTGCCACCAGCAGAGGGCGGGAGGCCAACGTCCTGACTTTC. Filled out from reference TRBV15 and TRBJ2-6, the complete variable domain reads DAMVIQNPRYQVTQFGKPVTLSCSQTLNHNVMYWYQQKSSQAPKLLFHYYDKDFNNEADTPDNFQSRRPNTSFCFLDIRSPGLGDTAMYLCATSRGREANVLTFGAGSRLTVL.

The V and J genes are TRBV28 and TRBJ1-2; D is possibly TRBD1 (5 bases). From germline, CDR1 is MDHEN and CDR2 SYDVKM. Trimming stripped 6 bases from V and 1 base from J, with 12 bases between. There are 14 residues in the CDR3. CDR3 in DNA: TGTGCCAGCAGCCCCTTAGGGGTTAACTATGGCTACACCTTC. Residues: CASSPLGVNYGYTF.

This clone was detected a few times. The rearrangement uses TRBV10-3 and TRBJ2-1; possible D gene TRBD2, 5 bases. V was clipped by 10 bases and J by 0 bases, with 13 bases between them. This CDR3 contains 14 residues. The germline V gene has CDR1 ENHRY and CDR2 SYGVKD. This chain's CDR3 is CASGLSSSYNEQFF. CDR3 nucleotide sequence: TGTGCCAGTGGACTTTCTAGCTCCTACAATGAGCAGTTCTTC.

The chain has TRBV5-8 and TRBJ1-1; TRBD1 matches 9 bases. V lost 5 bases and J lost 0; bases outside the gene matches: 2. This CDR3 comprises 14 residues. Germline loops: CDR1 SGHTS, CDR2 YDEGEE. The CDR3 DNA reads TGTGCCAGCAGGGGACAGGGCTTGAACACTGAAGCTTTCTTT. This encodes CASRGQGLNTEAFF.